The 15 T cell receptor beta chains in this list originate from one sample, sequenced in a study of blood T cells in healthy people across ages. The use of a sample-barcoded 5' primer and a J-beta primer mix characterized a second PCR of about 7 to 12 cycles. TCRdb re-called the 5' RACE reads with MiXCR, one entry per CDR3 protein. The sample lists fewer than 1.5 million distinct CDR3 sequences, about 40% seen once, with 7.9% in the top ten. The sequencing sample was made of blood. The receptor set was obtained from a woman under 30 in good health.

The chain carries TRBV20-1 and TRBJ1-1, with 7 bases that match TRBD1. Trimming removed 5 bases from V and 3 bases from J; junction bases left unmatched: 6. The CDR3 totals 13 residues. In germline, CDR1 is DFQATT, CDR2 SNEGSKA (reference sequence). The CDR3 sequence is CSAYTGDYTEAFF. For the CDR3, the DNA is TGCAGTGCTTATACAGGGGACTACACTGAAGCTTTCTTT.

V is TRBV7-2 and J is TRBJ2-6; TRBD1 aligns across 8 bases. V shed 5 bases, J shed 1 base, and the junction held 4 bases outside the gene matches. The length of the CDR3 is 16 residues. CDR1 and CDR2 from the germline V gene are SGHTA and FQGNSA. CDR3 sequence: CASSPRTGSGANVLTF. DNA for the CDR3: TGTGCCAGCAGCCCCCGGACAGGGTCTGGGGCCAACGTCCTGACTTTC.

The V and J genes are TRBV2 and TRBJ2-5; 12 bases fit TRBD2. The CDR3 consists of 15 residues. The trim removed 5 bases at V and 6 bases at J, leaving 7 bases unmatched. CDR1 and CDR2 (germline): SNHLY, FYNNEI. The CDR3 DNA sequence: TGTGCCAGCAGTAAGACTAGCGGGAGTTTAAAGACCCAGTACTTC. Amino acid sequence: CASSKTSGSLKTQYF.

The V call is TRBV7-2, the J call TRBJ2-7; 11 bases match TRBD2. Germline V gene data show CDR1 as SGHTA and CDR2 as FQGNSA. V was clipped by 4 bases and J by 7 bases; unmatched bases: 12. This CDR3 contains 16 residues. The DNA of the CDR3 is TGTGCCAGCAGCTATTATAGCGGGGGGGCCAGTGGTGAGCAGTACTTC. This encodes CASSYYSGGASGEQYF.

At least ten counts were recorded for this clonotype. The rearrangement uses TRBV6-1 and TRBJ1-5; TRBD1 matches 7 bases. Germline CDR1 MNHNS, CDR2 SASEGT. The CDR3 runs to 15 residues. J was trimmed by 1 base and V by 5 bases; bases with no gene match: 5. Here the CDR3 reads CASSSTGISNQPQHF. Here the CDR3 DNA reads TGTGCCAGCAGTTCGACAGGGATAAGCAATCAGCCCCAGCATTTT.

The chain is built from TRBV7-3 and TRBJ2-3, with 8 bases aligning to TRBD2. CDR1 is SGHTA and CDR2 is FQGTGA in the germline V gene. CDR3 length equals 15 residues. V lost 1 base, J lost 4 bases, and 4 bases stayed unmatched. For the CDR3, the DNA is TGTGCCAGCAGCTTAATGACTAGCGAGGCAGATACGCAGTATTTT. It is translated as CASSLMTSEADTQYF.

This chain uses TRBV7-2 with TRBJ2-1; D not resolved. Germline CDR1 is SGHTA and CDR2 is FQGNSA. Trimming cost V 5 bases and J 6 bases, with 20 bases left between them. The CDR3 is 16 amino acids. Written as DNA, the CDR3 is TGTGCCAGCAGCCCCCCGAGAAGGGCCTTCGGCAATGAGCAGTTCTTC. Translated, it gives CASSPPRRAFGNEQFF.

This clonotype was found a few times. The V gene is TRBV5-1, the J gene TRBJ2-1, with 10 bases that match TRBD2. The DNA end is more similar to TRBJ2-7, so the J call may be wrong. Germline values: CDR1 SGHRS, CDR2 YFSETQ. The CDR3 is 18 amino acids. Here the CDR3 DNA reads TGCGCCAGCAGCTTGGACGTCCTAGCGGGAGTTTCCTACAATGAGCAGTACTTC. Residues: CASSLDVLAGVSYNEQYF.

The gene calls are TRBV28 and TRBJ2-7, with TRBD2 matching over 8 bases. Germline CDR1 reads MDHEN; CDR2 reads SYDVKM. This CDR3 has 16 amino acids. The V segment lost 3 bases and the J segment 2 bases; nucleotides outside the gene matches: 9. The CDR3 coding sequence is TGTGCCAGCAGTTTCCCTAGGAGCGGGAGCGCCTACGAGCAGTACTTC. Amino acids: CASSFPRSGSAYEQYF.

In its sample, this clonotype was seen a few times. The V call is TRBV6-5, the J call TRBJ2-7, with 7 bases identical to TRBD1. There are 13 residues in the CDR3. V was pared by 6 bases and J by 4 bases, with 6 bases of the junction left unmatched. From germline, CDR1 is MNHEY and CDR2 SVGAGI. The CDR3: CASRNPRGYEQYF. The CDR3 DNA reads TGTGCCAGCAGAAATCCCAGGGGGTACGAGCAGTACTTC.

V and J are TRBV28 and TRBJ2-5, with D maybe TRBD2 (5 bases). Germline CDR1 MDHEN, CDR2 SYDVKM. The length of the CDR3 is 17 residues. V shed 5 bases and J shed 2 bases, with 21 bases lying between them. This CDR3 reads CASSPPFGRVEQETQYF. CDR3 sequence (DNA): TGTGCCAGCAGTCCCCCTTTTGGGCGGGTTGAGCAAGAGACCCAGTACTTC.

This clonotype was counted between two and nine times. The V gene is TRBV20-1, the J gene TRBJ1-1; TRBD1 is a possible D gene (6 bases). Trimming took off 5 bases at V and 5 bases at J, with 15 bases between the two ends. The germline CDR1 and CDR2 sequences are DFQATT and SNEGSKA (reference sequence). The CDR3 spans 13 residues. CDR3 coding DNA: TGCAGTGCTCAGAAGCCCGGGACAACTGAAGCTTTCTTT. Translated: CSAQKPGTTEAFF.

The rearrangement joins TRBV27 to TRBJ2-5, with no clear D. Gene TRBJ2-7 matches the end of the DNA better, so the J call may be wrong. CDR1 and CDR2 from the germline V gene are MNHEY and SMNVEV (reference sequence). This CDR3 region has 15 residues. CDR3 sequence (DNA): TGTGCCAGCAGTTGGCATGCCAGCTACAAGTACGAGCAGTACTTC. It is translated as CASSWHASYKYEQYF.

V is TRBV2 and J is TRBJ2-3; 13 nucleotides align to TRBD2. Germline V gives CDR1 SNHLY, CDR2 FYNNEI. CDR3 size: 16 residues. Trimming removed 6 bases from V and 2 bases from J; junction bases left unmatched: 5. CDR3 residues: CASREGLAGNTDTQYF. CDR3 nucleotides: TGTGCCAGCAGGGAGGGACTAGCGGGGAACACAGATACGCAGTATTTT.

The chain recombines TRBV7-9 with TRBJ2-1, with D perhaps TRBD1 or TRBD2 (5 bases each). The CDR3 runs 14 residues. Trimming took off 1 base at V and 10 bases at J, with 14 bases between the two ends. Germline values: CDR1 SEHNR, CDR2 FQNEAQ (reference sequence). The chain's CDR3 is CASSLGDVSYEQFF. As DNA, the CDR3 is TGTGCCAGCAGCTTAGGGGACGTCAGCTACGAGCAGTTCTTC.